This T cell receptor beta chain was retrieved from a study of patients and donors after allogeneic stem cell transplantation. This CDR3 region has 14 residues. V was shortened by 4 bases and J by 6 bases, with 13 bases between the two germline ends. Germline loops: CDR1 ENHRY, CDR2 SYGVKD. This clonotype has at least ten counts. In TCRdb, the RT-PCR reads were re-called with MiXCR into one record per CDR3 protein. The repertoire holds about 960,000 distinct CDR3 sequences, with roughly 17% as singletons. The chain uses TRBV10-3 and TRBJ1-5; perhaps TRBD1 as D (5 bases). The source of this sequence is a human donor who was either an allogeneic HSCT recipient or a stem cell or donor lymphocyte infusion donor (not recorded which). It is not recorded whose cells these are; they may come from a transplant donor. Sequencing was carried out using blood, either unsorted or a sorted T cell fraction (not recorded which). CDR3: CAISGPGQGQPQHF. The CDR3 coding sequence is TGTGCCATCAGTGGACCCGGGCAGGGTCAGCCCCAGCATTTT.